This TCR beta chain derives from a study of post-analysis software for immune sequencing data (dated by TCRdb to 2015 to 2017). The study in broad terms: Relapsing-remitting, secondary progressive and progressive-relapsing multiple sclerosis were recorded as disease courses, and subtype annotation was lacking for some patients. Patient repertoires were compared against roughly 12 previously published healthy control repertoires from donors aged about 6 to 25 years. A subset of samples was prepared in parallel using single-end sample barcoding, then pooled and co-amplified after Illumina adapter ligation. The research as a whole found: Direct clustering with F measure revealed strong co-clustering of samples prepared in the same batch, which led to a batch-effect correction. Four or five TRBV segments, including TRBV5-6, TRBV5-1 and TRBV20-1, were significantly more frequent in patients than controls. The control group was slightly older than the multiple sclerosis patient group. Multiple sclerosis patients had significantly lower normalized Chao1 diversity than controls, a result that suggests substantial peripheral T-cell clonal expansion.

Note on this clonotype: The specificity of this receptor is unknown. No clone much larger than this one lies a single base away; base qualities are absent.

To demonstrate the VDJtools post-analysis software, TCR beta repertoires were profiled from the peripheral blood of some 12 young patients with multiple sclerosis. Multiple sclerosis patients were children and adolescents aged roughly 6 to 16 years. The library relied on PCR. Sequencing used an Illumina HiSeq 2500. To reduce PCR and sequencing biases, unique molecular identifiers were incorporated into the TCR beta cDNA libraries. About 0.5 million cDNA molecules were obtained for every 1 to 10 million input T cells, so each molecule roughly corresponded to one T cell. The same protocol used for the earlier healthy control dataset was applied to prepare and sequence the patient libraries. Within a given batch, samples were prepared together, multiplexed and sequenced on the same HiSeq lane. The paper's processing steps were these. Raw barcoded reads were processed with MIGEC, discarding single-read molecular identifier groups before consensus assembly and CDR3 extraction. VDJtools was used for post-analysis of the clonotype tables, and diversity was normalized by down-sampling every dataset to the size of the smallest sample. To correct batch-related cross-sample contamination, repertoire overlap clustering matched CDR3 amino acid sequences but not nucleotide sequences. TCRdb took the public reads, trimmed them with fastp at Q25, ran MiXCR for clone calling and kept in-frame beta chains. Duplicate CDR3 protein sequences are folded into a single record with the most common DNA and genes. The V and J calls follow TCRdb's processing rather than the paper's. The sample table holds 750,000 to 950,000 distinct CDR3 sequences, of which about 57% were seen once. The ten largest clones capture approximately 4.4% of the sample.

The CDR3 sequence holds 14 residues, the cysteine and phenylalanine included. CDR3 DNA only is kept here, 42 bases in frame from base 1. V is pared back by 4 bases and J by 5 bases, with 12 bases lying between the germline termini. CDR1 SGHVS and CDR2 FQNEAQ were looked up in the germline V gene. This TCR was recovered from a girl aged 10 to 17 with multiple sclerosis. The V gene is TRBV7-8 and the J gene is TRBJ2-1; 5 matching bases give a weak D call of TRBD2. The sample consisted of blood. The DNA reads as follows: TGTGCCAGCAGCTGGGCCCCCGGGAACAATGAGCAGTTCTTC. Protein translation: CASSWAPGNNEQFF.